This TCR beta chain appears in the sequencing data of a study of breast tumors, draining lymph nodes, adjacent tissues. With regard to this clonotype: The antigen is unknown.

Study-level points and caveats: Most tumor T cells seemingly derive from lymph node, then expand in tumor.

One entry per CDR3 protein results from TCRdb running MiXCR on the multiplex PCR reads. The data contain 200,000 to 300,000 distinct CDR3 sequences, 30% of them singletons. Axillary draining lymph nodes of breast cancer patients supplied the node samples. Germline V lookup: CDR1 SGHDT, CDR2 YYEEEE. This CDR3 has 15 residues. After removal of 4 bases from V and 13 bases from J, the junction contained 10 bases not matched to a gene. Sequencing was performed on axillary lymph node tissue. The chain employs TRBV5-6 and TRBJ1-6; 11 bases match TRBD1. The sequence was obtained from a female donor with breast cancer. Some clones in this sample may be carry-over from other donors' samples. The CDR3 nucleotides read TGTGCCAGCAGCACCGGGACAGGGGGTTATCGTCCCCTCCACTTT. Its translation: CASSTGTGGYRPLHF. The full variable domain, its missing parts supplied by reference TRBV5-6 and TRBJ1-6, is DAGVTQSPTHLIKTRGQQVTLRCSPKSGHDTVSWYQQALGQGPQFIFQYYEEEERQRGNFPDRFSGHQFPNYSSELNVNALLLGDSALYLCASSTGTGGYRPLHFGNGTRLTVT.